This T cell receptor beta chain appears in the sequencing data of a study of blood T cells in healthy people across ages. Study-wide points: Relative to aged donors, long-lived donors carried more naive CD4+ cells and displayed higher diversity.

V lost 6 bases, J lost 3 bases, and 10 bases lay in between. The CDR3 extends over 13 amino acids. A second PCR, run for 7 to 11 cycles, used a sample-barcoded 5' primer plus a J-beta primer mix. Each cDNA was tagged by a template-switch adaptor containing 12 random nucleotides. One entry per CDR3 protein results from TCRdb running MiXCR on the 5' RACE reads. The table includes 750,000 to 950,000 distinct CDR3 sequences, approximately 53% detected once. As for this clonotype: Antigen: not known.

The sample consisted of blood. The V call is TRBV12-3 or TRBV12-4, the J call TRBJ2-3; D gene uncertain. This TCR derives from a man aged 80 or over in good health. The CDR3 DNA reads TGTGCCAGCAGACCTAGGGTAACAGATACGCAGTATTTT. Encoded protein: CASRPRVTDTQYF.